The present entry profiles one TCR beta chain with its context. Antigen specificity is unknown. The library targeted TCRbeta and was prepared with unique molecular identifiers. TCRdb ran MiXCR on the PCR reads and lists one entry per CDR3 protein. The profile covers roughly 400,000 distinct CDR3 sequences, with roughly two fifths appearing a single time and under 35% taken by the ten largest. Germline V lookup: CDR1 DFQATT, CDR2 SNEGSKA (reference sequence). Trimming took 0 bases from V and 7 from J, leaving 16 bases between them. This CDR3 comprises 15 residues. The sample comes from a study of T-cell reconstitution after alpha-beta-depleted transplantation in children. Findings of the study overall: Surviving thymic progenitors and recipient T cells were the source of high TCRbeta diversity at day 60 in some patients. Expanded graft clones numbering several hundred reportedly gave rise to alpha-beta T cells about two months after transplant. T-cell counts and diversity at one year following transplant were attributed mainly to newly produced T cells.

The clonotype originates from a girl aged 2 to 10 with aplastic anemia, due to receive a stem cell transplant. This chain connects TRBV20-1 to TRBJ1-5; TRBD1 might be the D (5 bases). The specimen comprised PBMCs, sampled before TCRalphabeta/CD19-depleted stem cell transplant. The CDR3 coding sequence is TGCAGTGCTAGAGATAGTAAGGGGCAGGGACAGCCCCAGCATTTT. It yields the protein CSARDSKGQGQPQHF.